These 28 T cell receptor beta chains share one sample of origin, sequenced in a study of blood T cell repertoires in COVID-19. Profiling relied on immunoSEQ multiplex PCR, and the TCRdb table lists in-frame clones only, not all of them. The data contain 300,000 to 350,000 clones, approximately 85% of them singletons. The specimen was PBMCs or T cells enriched from blood (not recorded which). These receptors originate from a man in his thirties or forties who had recovered from COVID-19.

J is TRBJ1-2 and V is TRBV6-2 or TRBV6-3; D unclear. Germline V gene sequence: CDR1 MNHEY, CDR2 SVGEGT. Trimming took off 5 bases at V and 4 bases at J, with 8 bases between the two ends. The CDR3 consists of 12 residues. CDR3 bases: TGTGCCAGCAGTCCGAGGGCCTATGGCTACACCTTC. Translated, it gives CASSPRAYGYTF.

This chain connects TRBV7-6 to TRBJ2-1, with 7 bases matching TRBD2. CDR3 size: 14 residues. CDR1 is SGHVS, CDR2 FNYEAQ, per germline. V dropped 5 bases and J dropped 7; count of bases not matched to a gene: 8. The CDR3 region has the DNA TGTGCCAGCAGCGGCGGGGGACTTTGGAATGAGCAGTTCTTC. This encodes CASSGGGLWNEQFF.

The chain links TRBV4-1 to TRBJ1-1; 7 bases are a match to TRBD1. This CDR3 spans 14 amino acids. V was clipped by 4 bases and J by 7 bases; unmatched bases: 9. Germline V lookup: CDR1 MGHRA, CDR2 YSYEKL. In DNA form, the CDR3 reads TGCGCCAGCAGCCGACGAGACAGGGCTTTTGAAGCTTTCTTT. Translating gives CASSRRDRAFEAFF.

J is TRBJ1-1 and V is TRBV5-6; TRBD1 matches at 10 bases. CDR3 length: 15 amino acids. CDR1 is SGHDT, CDR2 YYEEEE, per germline. Losses at the gene ends were 6 bases for V and 5 bases for J; bases not matched to a gene: 10. CDR3 loop: CASNPIRDRGTEAFF. CDR3 coding DNA: TGTGCCAGCAACCCGATCCGGGACAGGGGAACTGAAGCTTTCTTT.

This rearrangement joins TRBV7-9 to TRBJ1-2; 12 bases are shared with TRBD1. The length of the CDR3 is 15 residues. Germline assignment: CDR1 SEHNR and CDR2 FQNEAQ (reference sequence). V lost 4 bases and J lost 3; bases outside the gene matches: 3. For the CDR3, the DNA is TGTGCCAGCAGCTGGGGACAGGGGGCGGACTATGGCTACACCTTC. This codes for CASSWGQGADYGYTF.

This clone was observed at least ten times. The chain carries TRBV4-1 and TRBJ1-2; tentative D call: TRBD1 (6 bases). Trimming cost V 5 bases and J 7 bases, with 17 bases left between them. CDR1 MGHRA and CDR2 YSYEKL come from the germline V gene. This CDR3 region has 14 residues. The CDR3: CASSKGGGKFGYTF. In DNA form, the CDR3 reads TGCGCCAGCAGCAAAGGGGGGGGGAAGTTTGGCTACACCTTC.

Here the CDR3 DNA reads TGCAGCGTTGTTCCCGTACAGGGGTCTTTCGAGCAGTACTTC. This sequence encodes CSVVPVQGSFEQYF. The rearrangement uses TRBV29-1 and TRBJ2-7; 7 positions match TRBD1. CDR1 is SQVTM, CDR2 ANQGSEA, per germline. Trimming cost V 4 bases and J 6 bases; bases outside gene matches: 12. The CDR3 is made up of 14 amino acids.

The chain has TRBV10-3 and TRBJ2-1; the D gene is possibly TRBD2 (6 bases). The CDR3 is made up of 14 amino acids. Between the trimmed V and J ends, which lost 5 bases and 4 bases, there was a span of 12 bases. CDR1 and CDR2 (germline): ENHRY, SYGVKD. CDR3 nucleotides: TGTGCCATCAGTTCGGGGGTCTCGTACAATGAGCAGTTCTTC. Translated, it gives CAISSGVSYNEQFF.

The rearrangement uses TRBV7-9 and TRBJ1-5, with 7 nucleotides matching TRBD1. Germline CDR1 reads SEHNR; CDR2 reads FQNEAQ (reference sequence). Germline trimming cut 5 bases from V and 0 bases from J; bases unmatched to any gene: 4. There are 15 residues in the CDR3. The CDR3 is CASSQGTDSNQPQHF. DNA for the CDR3: TGTGCCAGCAGCCAAGGGACAGATAGCAATCAGCCCCAGCATTTT.

A few counts support this clone. Germline and junction disagree at one end, which may indicate a read error. V usage is TRBV5-4 and J usage is TRBJ2-7; a possible D gene is TRBD1 (6 bases). The CDR3 has 14 amino acids. The V gene's germline CDR1 is SGHNT and CDR2 YYREEE (reference sequence). This chain's CDR3 is CASSLEQGEGLAHF. The CDR3 bases are TGTGCCAGCAGCTTGGAACAGGGAGAGGGCTTAGCGCACTTC. The full variable domain, completed using reference TRBV5-4 and TRBJ2-7, is ETGVTQSPTHLIKTRGQQVTLRCSSQSGHNTVSWYQQALGQGPQFIFQYYREEENGRGNFPPRFSGLQFPNYSSELNVNALELDDSALYLCASSLEQGEGLAHFGPGTRLTVT.

This chain joins TRBV5-5 and TRBJ1-2; 9 bases line up with TRBD1. J lost 2 bases, V lost 6 bases, and 11 bases had no gene match. CDR3 length: 16 amino acids. Germline CDR1 is SGHKS and CDR2 is YYEKEE (reference sequence). The CDR3 protein is CASNKGQGLRNYGYTF. The CDR3 coding sequence is TGTGCCAGCAACAAGGGACAGGGCTTAAGGAACTATGGCTACACCTTC.

The rearrangement uses TRBV9 and TRBJ1-6; maybe TRBD1 (5 bases). The CDR3 is 14 residues long. V gave up 4 bases and J gave up 7 bases, with 12 bases separating them. CDR1 is SGDLS, CDR2 YYNGEE, per germline. The CDR3 DNA reads TGTGCCAGCAGCCCGACAGTGGGCAATTCACCCCTCCACTTT. The encoded protein is CASSPTVGNSPLHF.

The chain couples TRBV4-2 to TRBJ1-5; possibly TRBD1 for D (6 bases). Trimming cost V 1 base and J 1 base, with 11 bases left between them. This CDR3 is built from 16 residues. The germline V gene has CDR1 LGHNA and CDR2 YNFKEQ. The CDR3 is CASSQVAGASNQPQHF. CDR3 nucleotides: TGTGCCAGCAGCCAAGTCGCAGGGGCCAGCAATCAGCCCCAGCATTTT.

J is TRBJ2-7 and V is TRBV2; 8 bases agree with TRBD1. The CDR3 length is 13 residues. CDR1 SNHLY and CDR2 FYNNEI come from the germline V gene. V was pared by 5 bases and J by 6 bases, with 6 bases of the junction left unmatched. The CDR3 sequence is CASSSGQGFEQYF. The CDR3 DNA reads TGTGCCAGCAGTTCCGGACAGGGTTTCGAGCAGTACTTC.

The rearrangement links TRBV9 to TRBJ2-1, with a tentative D call TRBD1 (5 bases). The CDR3 is 16 residues long. Germline V CDR1 and CDR2: SGDLS, YYNGEE. V lost 4 bases and J 4 bases, leaving 18 bases between the germline ends. CDR3 protein: CASSPRFRQGYNEQFF. CDR3 bases: TGTGCCAGCAGCCCCCGTTTTCGCCAGGGATACAATGAGCAGTTCTTC.

The chain is built from TRBV11-1 and TRBJ1-2, with D uncertain. The CDR3 consists of 13 residues. The germline V gene has CDR1 SGHAT and CDR2 FQDESV (reference sequence). The germline V and J ends were trimmed by 2 bases and 6 bases, with 10 bases remaining between them. The chain's CDR3 is CASSLLRGDGYTF. In DNA, the CDR3 is TGTGCCAGCAGCTTACTTCGGGGAGATGGCTACACCTTC.

The chain joins TRBV5-1 to TRBJ1-1; D unclear. V gave up 1 base and J gave up 2 bases, with 12 bases separating them. Germline values: CDR1 SGHRS, CDR2 YFSETQ. This CDR3 contains 15 residues. CDR3 sequence reads: CASSLSPVLNTEAFF. CDR3 DNA: TGCGCCAGCAGCTTGTCCCCGGTTCTAAACACTGAAGCTTTCTTT.

V and J are TRBV10-3 and TRBJ2-1; 11 positions match TRBD2. V gave up 0 bases and J gave up 4 bases; unmatched junction bases: 2. This CDR3 has 16 amino acids. Germline V gene sequence: CDR1 ENHRY, CDR2 SYGVKD. The CDR3 loop is CAISESSGGGYNEQFF. Here the CDR3 DNA reads TGTGCCATCAGTGAGTCTAGCGGGGGGGGTTACAATGAGCAGTTCTTC.

The chain couples TRBV9 to TRBJ2-3, with TRBD1 matching over 9 bases. After removal of 4 bases from V and 6 bases from J, the junction contained 6 bases not matched to a gene. CDR1 and CDR2 from the germline V gene are SGDLS and YYNGEE. The CDR3 loop spans 14 amino acids. CDR3 amino acids: CASSPGQGWDTQYF. CDR3 nucleotides: TGTGCCAGCAGCCCAGGACAGGGGTGGGATACGCAGTATTTT.

This clone was detected once. The rearrangement links TRBV19 to TRBJ2-3, with 7 bases aligning to TRBD2. The germline V gene encodes CDR1 LNHDA and CDR2 SQIVND (reference sequence). The junction had 12 bases not matched to a gene; V was cut back by 7 bases and J by 2 bases. The CDR3 loop spans 16 amino acids. Here the CDR3 reads CASTLSVGLNTDTQYF. The DNA for the CDR3 is TGTGCCAGTACCCTTTCGGTGGGACTAAACACAGATACGCAGTATTTT.

The J gene is TRBJ2-1, the V gene TRBV20-1; D unclear. The germline V gene has CDR1 DFQATT and CDR2 SNEGSKA (reference sequence). This CDR3 spans 11 amino acids. V lost 6 bases to trimming and J lost 9 bases, with 12 bases between them. CDR3 protein: CSAGRPGEQFF. The DNA for the CDR3 is TGCAGTGCGGGTAGGCCGGGTGAGCAGTTCTTC.

The gene calls are TRBV3-1 (or the pseudogene TRBV3-2) and TRBJ2-1, with 10 bases identical to TRBD2. The CDR3 has 15 residues. J was trimmed by 8 bases and V by 3 bases; bases with no gene match: 7. The germline V gene encodes CDR1 LGHDT and CDR2 YNNKEL (reference sequence). The CDR3: CASSHRAGGPDEQFF. For the CDR3, the DNA is TGTGCCAGCAGCCATCGAGCGGGGGGGCCGGATGAGCAGTTCTTC.

This clone was counted a few times. The J gene is TRBJ1-2, the V gene TRBV5-1; 7 bases match TRBD1. V shed 4 bases and J 8 bases; nucleotides not matched to a gene: 26. Per the germline V gene, CDR1 is SGHRS and CDR2 is YFSETQ. The CDR3 has 19 amino acids. The CDR3 DNA is TGCGCCAGCAGCCGGCTTCTTTCGAAAGCTGCAGGGGGTCACAGCGGCTACACCTTC. Protein product: CASSRLLSKAAGGHSGYTF.

This chain connects TRBV19 to TRBJ1-6; 9 positions agree with TRBD1. This CDR3 has 15 residues. Losses at the gene ends were 9 bases for V and 0 bases for J; bases not matched to a gene: 3. CDR1 and CDR2 (germline): LNHDA, SQIVND (reference sequence). CDR3 residues: CASGTGSSYNSPLHF. The CDR3 DNA sequence: TGTGCCAGCGGGACAGGGAGCTCCTATAATTCACCCCTCCACTTT. Full variable domain (outside the CDR3, taken from reference TRBV19 and TRBJ1-6): DGGITQSPKYLFRKEGQNVTLSCEQNLNHDAMYWYRQDPGQGLRLIYYSQIVNDFQKGDIAEGYSVSREKKESFPLTVTSAQKNPTAFYLCASGTGSSYNSPLHFGNGTRLTVT.

The chain uses TRBV7-6 and TRBJ1-2; TRBD1 might be the D (5 bases). Trimming left V 2 bases short and J 2 bases short, with 15 bases between. Germline loops: CDR1 SGHVS, CDR2 FNYEAQ. The CDR3 is made up of 16 amino acids. The CDR3 nucleotides read TGTGCCAGCAGCTTAAGGGGCGAGGGGAGGAACTATGGCTACACCTTC. It encodes CASSLRGEGRNYGYTF.

This chain joins TRBV7-3 and TRBJ1-3; the match to TRBD1 covers 9 bases. The germline CDR1 and CDR2 sequences are SGHTA and FQGTGA. J lost 2 bases, V lost 5 bases, and 4 bases had no gene match. CDR3 size: 15 residues. The CDR3 region is CASSPGTGTGNTIYF. DNA of the CDR3: TGTGCCAGCAGCCCGGGGACAGGGACTGGAAACACCATATATTTT.

CDR3 nucleotide sequence: TGCGCCAGCAGCTTGAGGCCCTGGAACACTGAAGCTTTCTTT. Its protein product is CASSLRPWNTEAFF. The chain combines TRBV4-3 with TRBJ1-1; D call uncertain. Germline V lookup: CDR1 LGHNA, CDR2 YSLEER. Trimming took off 5 bases at V and 1 base at J, with 11 bases between the two ends. This CDR3 is 14 amino acids long.

The J gene is TRBJ1-2, the V gene TRBV6-1, with D possibly being TRBD1 (6 bases). CDR3 length equals 16 residues. V was pared by 2 bases and J by 8 bases, with 21 bases between. CDR1 is MNHNS and CDR2 is SASEGT in the germline V gene. The CDR3 region has the DNA TGTGCCAGCAGTGAATCTTCGGGGACATTAGTACGCGGCTACACCTTC. Translating gives CASSESSGTLVRGYTF.